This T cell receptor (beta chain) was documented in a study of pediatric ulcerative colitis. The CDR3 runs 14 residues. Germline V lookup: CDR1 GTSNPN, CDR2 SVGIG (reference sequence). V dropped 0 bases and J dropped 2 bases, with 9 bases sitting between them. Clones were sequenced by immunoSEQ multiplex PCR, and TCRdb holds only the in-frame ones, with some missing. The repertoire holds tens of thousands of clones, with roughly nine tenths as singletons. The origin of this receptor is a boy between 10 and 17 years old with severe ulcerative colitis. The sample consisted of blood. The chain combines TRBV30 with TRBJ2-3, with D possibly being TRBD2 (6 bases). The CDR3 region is CAWSVGGYTDTQYF. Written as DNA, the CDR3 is TGTGCCTGGAGTGTCGGGGGTTACACAGATACGCAGTATTTT.